The next 2 T cell receptor beta chains were all read from a single sample in a study of vaccination and CD4 T cells after COVID-19. CD4+ T cells that had been cultured provided DNA sequenced with the Oncomine TCR Beta short-read assay. Each CDR3 protein gets one entry after TCRdb re-called the PCR reads with MiXCR. Among under 20,000 distinct CDR3 sequences listed, 47% were seen once. Specified treatment: roughly 11-day PBMC culture with coronavirus spike peptide pools or control peptides (ViraFEST assay). The antigens for these receptors are not known. The sequencing used CD4+ T cells from blood, cultured in vitro, collected before SARS-CoV-2 vaccination. These TCRs come from a human donor who had recovered from COVID-19.

This chain joins TRBV7-2 and TRBJ2-5; the D is unclear. The CDR3 consists of 13 residues. CDR1 and CDR2 (germline): SGHTA, FQGNSA. V dropped 3 bases and J dropped 4 bases, with 9 bases sitting between them. The CDR3 DNA follows: TGTGCCAGCAGCTTTGGCACCGGAGAGACCCAGTACTTC. Its translation is CASSFGTGETQYF.

The CDR3 nucleotides are TGTGCCAGCAGTGTCGTAGAGAACACTGAAGCTTTCTTT. Translated: CASSVVENTEAFF. The rearrangement uses TRBV6-1 and TRBJ1-1, with no clear D. The CDR3 extends over 13 amino acids. V dropped 4 bases and J dropped 1 base, with 7 bases sitting between them. Germline V gives CDR1 MNHNS, CDR2 SASEGT.